These 5 T cell receptor beta chains were sequenced from one sample in a study of T cell responses to AZD1222 COVID-19 vaccine. Repertoires were generated with immunoSEQ multiplex PCR, while TCRdb's copy carries only in-frame clones and drops some. This repertoire shows fewer than 200,000 clones, 80% to 90% found once; its top ten account for around 0.5%. Here the sequenced sample was peripheral blood, taken on day 0 of AZD1222 vaccination. These receptor sequences come from an adult in good health.

The chain joins TRBV6-6 to TRBJ2-1, with D possibly TRBD2 on 5 matching bases. Deletions cut 5 bases from V and 0 bases from J, with 14 bases between. CDR3 size: 16 residues. Germline values: CDR1 MNHNY, CDR2 SVGAGI (reference sequence). The CDR3 bases are TGTGCCAGCAGTCCAAGTACGGGGAGCTCCTACAATGAGCAGTTCTTC. This sequence encodes CASSPSTGSSYNEQFF.

The chain is built from TRBV30 and TRBJ2-7; maybe TRBD2 (5 bases). The CDR3 runs 12 residues. Germline CDR1 reads GTSNPN; CDR2 reads SVGIG (reference sequence). Trimming took off 8 bases at V and 0 bases at J, with 11 bases between the two ends. The CDR3 spells CALVRDSYEQYF. Written as DNA, the CDR3 is TGTGCCCTAGTCCGGGACTCCTACGAGCAGTACTTC.

The chain combines TRBV5-6 with TRBJ2-2, with 9 bases lining up with TRBD2. The CDR3 spans 18 residues. V shed 0 bases, J shed 2 bases, and the junction held 8 bases outside the gene matches. CDR1 SGHDT and CDR2 YYEEEE come from the germline V gene. The CDR3 nucleotides read TGTGCCAGCAGCTTGGGGATAGCGGGAGTCCTTAACACCGGGGAGCTGTTTTTT. Translating gives CASSLGIAGVLNTGELFF.

The V gene is TRBV2, the J gene TRBJ2-2; 13 positions match TRBD2. This CDR3 spans 15 amino acids. Trimming removed 4 bases from V and 6 bases from J; junction bases left unmatched: 2. Germline CDR1 is SNHLY and CDR2 is FYNNEI. The CDR3 loop is CASSALAGGAGELFF. CDR3 nucleotides: TGTGCCAGCAGTGCACTAGCGGGAGGGGCCGGGGAGCTGTTTTTT.

The chain is built from TRBV9 and TRBJ1-1; D gene uncertain. V was pared by 0 bases and J by 4 bases, with 10 bases between. The CDR3 spans 14 residues. Germline V gene data show CDR1 as SGDLS and CDR2 as YYNGEE. CDR3 DNA: TGTGCCAGCAGCGTAGTTGAGAGAGGCACTGAAGCTTTCTTT. Translated: CASSVVERGTEAFF. The full variable domain, completed using reference TRBV9 and TRBJ1-1, is DSGVTQTPKHLITATGQRVTLRCSPRSGDLSVYWYQQSLDQGLQFLIQYYNGEERAKGNILERFSAQQFPDLHSELNLSSLELGDSALYFCASSVVERGTEAFFGQGTRLTVV.